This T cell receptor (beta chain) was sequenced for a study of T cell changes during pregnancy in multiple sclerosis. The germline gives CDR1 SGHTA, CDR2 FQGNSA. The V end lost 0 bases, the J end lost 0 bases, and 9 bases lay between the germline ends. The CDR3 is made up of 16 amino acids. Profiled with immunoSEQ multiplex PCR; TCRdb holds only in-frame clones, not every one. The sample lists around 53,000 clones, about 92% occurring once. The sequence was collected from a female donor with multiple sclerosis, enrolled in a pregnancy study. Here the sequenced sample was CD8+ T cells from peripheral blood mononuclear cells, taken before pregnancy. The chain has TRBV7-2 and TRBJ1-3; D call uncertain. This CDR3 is CASSLAGRGSGNTIYF. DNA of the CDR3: TGTGCCAGCAGCTTAGCAGGCAGAGGCTCTGGAAACACCATATATTTT.